This entry lists 7 T cell receptor beta chains sequenced from one sample in a study of blood T cells in healthy people across ages. Combining a sample-barcoded 5' primer with a J-beta primer mix, a second PCR ran for roughly 7 to 12 cycles. TCRdb re-called the 5' RACE reads through MiXCR, storing one row per CDR3 protein. The sample shows hundreds of thousands of distinct CDR3 sequences, roughly 25% of them seen only once. This sample was shared with a second study, whose subject was T cells of mothers and their children.

What was sequenced was blood. The receptors originated from a boy aged 5 to 17 in good health.

The genes are TRBV12-3 or TRBV12-4 and TRBJ2-7; TRBD1 might be the D (6 bases). The ends were cut back, 6 bases at V and 2 bases at J, with 14 bases in the middle. This CDR3 has 14 amino acids. The CDR3 reads CASSLEDRAYEQYF. The CDR3 DNA reads as TGTGCCAGCAGCTTGGAGGACAGAGCCTACGAGCAGTACTTC.

V is TRBV21-1 and J is TRBJ2-7; TRBD1, the D gene given by the table, was not confirmed from the DNA. TRBV21-1 is listed as a pseudogene. This CDR3 has 19 residues. CDR3 DNA: TGTGCCAGCAGCAAAACCCCGACAGGGGGCAAGATTATAGACTACGAGCAGTACTTC. Translated, it gives CASSKTPTGGKIIDYEQYF.

This clonotype turned up a few times. The chain joins TRBV29-1 to TRBJ2-7, with 8 bases aligning to TRBD1. From germline, CDR1 is SQVTM and CDR2 ANQGSEA. The V and J ends lost 4 bases and 6 bases, in that order; junction bases with no gene match: 14. CDR3 length: 15 residues. The CDR3 spells CSVGGRGQDGFEQYF. The CDR3 DNA sequence: TGCAGCGTTGGAGGTCGGGGACAGGATGGCTTCGAGCAGTACTTC.

This clonotype occurred a few times. This chain connects TRBV5-1 to TRBJ1-2, with no clear D. Trimming pared 3 bases from V and 0 bases from J, leaving 9 bases between. The CDR3 length is 14 residues. CDR1 SGHRS and CDR2 YFSETQ come from the germline V gene. This chain's CDR3 is CASSSSSANYGYTF. CDR3 DNA sequence: TGCGCCAGCAGCTCTTCTTCGGCTAACTATGGCTACACCTTC.

This clonotype was counted a single time. The chain uses TRBV11-2 and TRBJ2-1; no reliable D call. With 6 bases removed from V and 1 base from J, the gap between germline ends came to 10 bases. Germline V gene lookup returns CDR1 SGHAT and CDR2 FQNNGV. CDR3 length: 14 residues. The CDR3 coding sequence is TGTGCCAGCAGTTTTATTAGGTCCTACAATGAGCAGTTCTTC. Its translation: CASSFIRSYNEQFF.

On this clonotype: The junction shows a germline mismatch at one end, possibly a read error. CDR3 sequence: CASSPGTRNTGGLFF. The DNA for the CDR3 is TGCGCCAGCAGCCCCGGGACACGGAACACCGGGGGGCTGTTTTTT. The chain has TRBV5-1 and TRBJ2-2; TRBD1 or TRBD2 may be the D gene (6 bases each). CDR1 and CDR2 (germline): SGHRS, YFSETQ. The CDR3 totals 15 residues.

V usage is TRBV29-1 and J usage is TRBJ1-5; 8 nucleotides match TRBD1. There are 14 residues in the CDR3. Germline CDR1 reads SQVTM; CDR2 reads ANQGSEA. V lost 7 bases and J lost 7; bases outside the gene matches: 12. As DNA, the CDR3 is TGCAGCGCAACGCAGGGGGCGACGGGACAGCCCCAGCATTTT. It translates to CSATQGATGQPQHF. Using reference TRBV29-1 and TRBJ1-5 for the parts outside the CDR3, the full variable domain is SAVISQKPSRDICQRGTSLTIQCQVDSQVTMMFWYRQQPGQSLTLIATANQGSEATYESGFVIDKFPISRPNLTFSTLTVSNMSPEDSSIYLCSATQGATGQPQHFGDGTRLSIL.